This note documents a single TCR beta chain sequence. Its specificity is not known. CDR3 size: 14 residues. Losses at the gene ends were 6 bases for V and 6 bases for J; bases not matched to a gene: 2. CDR1 and CDR2 (germline): MNHEY, SVGEGT. This sample is part of a study of response to subunit inactivated influenza vaccine. Study results and limitations: After each seasonal influenza vaccination, few new T cells are recruited, the authors suggested.

Each CDR3 protein is one row after TCRdb ran MiXCR on the RT-PCR reads. The sample contains 700,000 to 800,000 distinct CDR3 sequences, approximately 18% of which appear only once. The sequence was collected from a man in his fifties who received an inactivated influenza vaccine. The specimen was PBMCs from blood, collected 4 to 6 days after vaccination. The chain joins TRBV6-2 or TRBV6-3 to TRBJ2-1; 13 bases fit TRBD2. CDR3 DNA sequence: TGTGCCAGCAGGGGACTAGCGGGATTCAATGAGCAGTTCTTC. It yields the protein CASRGLAGFNEQFF.